This record covers a single T cell receptor (beta chain). Repertoires were generated with immunoSEQ multiplex PCR, while TCRdb's copy carries only in-frame clones and drops some. In the table there are roughly 150,000 clones, approximately 86% of which are singletons. This entry is derived from a study of blood T cell repertoires in COVID-19. CDR3 length: 16 amino acids. Sequences were obtained from peripheral blood. This receptor was obtained from a woman aged 80 or older with COVID-19, enrolled during active disease. The J gene is TRBJ2-3, the V gene TRBV21-1; the table's D call, TRBD1, was not checked against the DNA. TRBV21-1 is marked as a pseudogene. The CDR3 DNA follows: TGTGCCAGCAGTCCTCCGGGACACTTAAGCACAGATACGCAGTATTTT. This encodes CASSPPGHLSTDTQYF.